The following is a T cell receptor (beta chain) sequence with its context. Its antigen is still unknown. The ends were cut back, 7 bases at V and 6 bases at J, with 7 bases in the middle. Germline V gene sequence: CDR1 SEHNR, CDR2 FQNEAQ (reference sequence). CDR3 length: 11 residues. The data stem from a study of cytomegalovirus exposure and HLA in healthy donors. Study at large: Clustering assigned around 77% of the approximately 400 genotyped donors to the Caucasian-associated ancestry cluster.

General study points: In a later analysis, productive TCRs from donors in an Asian-associated ancestry cluster reportedly carried fewer N-insertions than the cohort mean. Previous analysis showed most TCR beta V segments were productive about 87% or about 30% of the time.

The PCR ran on 60 Vbeta and 13 Jbeta primers. Here immunoSEQ multiplex PCR was the method, and the copy in TCRdb shows in-frame clones only, minus some. The sample contains about 64,000 clones, approximately 83% of which appear only once. The V call is TRBV7-9, the J call TRBJ2-1; a possible D gene is TRBD2 (6 bases). This TCR came from a female donor in good health and CMV-seronegative. The sequencing input was PBMCs. In DNA form, the CDR3 reads TGTGCCAGCATGGGGGGCAATGAGCAGTTCTTC. Translation: CASMGGNEQFF. The full variable domain, completed using reference TRBV7-9 and TRBJ2-1, is DTGVSQNPRHKITKRGQNVTFRCDPISEHNRLYWYRQTLGQGPEFLTYFQNEAQLEKSRLLSDRFSAERPKGSFSTLEIQRTEQGDSAMYLCASMGGNEQFFGPGTRLTVL.